The clone carrying this TCR beta chain was picked up many times. Its antigen is not known. The cDNA was synthesized by means of template-switch 5'RACE, which was carried out with 10-nucleotide random UMIs. TCRdb redid the calling of the 5' RACE reads with MiXCR, one entry per CDR3 protein. Found here are some 15,000 distinct CDR3 sequences, 3% to 4.5% of them singletons; the top ten hold 20%. The cells used in sorted libraries, CD4+ or CD8+ T cells, numbered some 1 million. This sample was included in a study of neurological immune-mediated disorders. V shed 5 bases and J 6 bases; nucleotides not matched to a gene: 8. The CDR3 has 13 amino acids. The germline CDR1 and CDR2 sequences are SQVTM and ANQGSEA. Study results and caveats: The level of TCR clonal expansion was highest in patients with HTLV-1-associated myelopathy and lowest in multiple sclerosis, where it fell below the level seen in healthy controls. Among expanded clones, no CDR3 amino acid sequences were shared across subjects, a pattern suggesting private repertoires in all groups.

Specimen: CD8+ T cells from blood. The receptor comes from a woman in her thirties or forties in good health. The chain carries TRBV29-1 and TRBJ2-7, with TRBD2 matching 9 bases. This CDR3 reads CSVIAGVRIEQYF. CDR3 coding DNA: TGCAGCGTTATAGCGGGAGTAAGAATCGAGCAGTACTTC.